This T cell receptor (beta chain) comes out of a study of beta chain features in type 1 diabetes. Whole-study results and caveats: Fewer insertions but more deletions were seen at VDJ junctions in type 1 diabetes patients. Type 1 diabetes patients showed a moderate but significant shortening of TCRB CDR3s in all four CD4+ subsets.

This CDR3 comprises 12 residues. CDR1 and CDR2 from the germline V gene are ENHRY and SYGVKD. J lost 16 bases, V lost 3 bases, and 7 bases had no gene match. Reverse transcription of all isolated RNA meant that expressed TCRB transcripts were sequenced. TCRdb's table, derived via immunoSEQ multiplex PCR, lists solely in-frame clones and lacks some. The sample has approximately 150,000 clones, approximately 13% seen once. This clone showed up many times. Antigen specificity is unknown. Sequencing was carried out using central memory CD4+ T cells from blood. The chain joins TRBV10-3 to TRBJ1-4, with 8 bases that match TRBD1. This sequence was found in a man aged 18 to 30 with type 1 diabetes. DNA of the CDR3: TGTGCCATCAGTGATGGACAGGGCGTTTCGTTTTTT. Its protein product is CAISDGQGVSFF.